This TCR beta chain emerged from a study of CD8+CD57+ T cells in acquired aplastic anemia. For CDR3 and TCR beta VDJ profiling, genomic DNA was the template used. TCRdb reprocessed the reads with MiXCR, giving one entry per CDR3 protein. The sample includes tens of thousands of distinct CDR3 sequences, roughly 72% of them seen just once. It was patients with CD8+CD57+ cell expansion by flow cytometry who were chosen for sequencing. The diagnosis in all patients was severe acquired aplastic anemia. Germline V gene lookup returns CDR1 SGHRS and CDR2 YFSETQ. The CDR3 is made up of 13 amino acids. V shed 5 bases and J shed 5 bases, with 13 bases lying between them.

The V call is TRBV5-1, the J call TRBJ1-1; D is unresolved. The sequenced sample consisted of sorted CD4+, CD8+, or CD8+CD57+ T cells (not recorded which) from PBMCs. The TCR comes from a human donor with aplastic anemia. CDR3 loop: CASRRSTLTEAFF. The CDR3 bases are TGCGCCAGCAGGCGTTCCACTTTGACTGAAGCTTTCTTT.